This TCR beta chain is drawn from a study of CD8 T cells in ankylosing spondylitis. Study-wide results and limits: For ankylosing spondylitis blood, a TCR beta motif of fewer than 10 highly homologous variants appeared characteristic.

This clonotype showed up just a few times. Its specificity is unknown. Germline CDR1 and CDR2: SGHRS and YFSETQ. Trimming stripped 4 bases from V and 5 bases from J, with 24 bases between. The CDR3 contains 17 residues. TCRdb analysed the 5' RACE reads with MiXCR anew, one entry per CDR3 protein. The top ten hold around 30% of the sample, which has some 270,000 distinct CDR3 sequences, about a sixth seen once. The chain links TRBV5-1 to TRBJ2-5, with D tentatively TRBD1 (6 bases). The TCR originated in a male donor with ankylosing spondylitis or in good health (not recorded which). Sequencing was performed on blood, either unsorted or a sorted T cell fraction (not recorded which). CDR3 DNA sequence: TGCGCCAGCAGCCCCGGCCAGGGGCTCGTACTATTGGAGACCCAGTACTTC. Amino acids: CASSPGQGLVLLETQYF.